The 24 T cell receptor beta chains listed next were all sequenced from one sample in a study of regulatory T cells in long-lasting Graves disease. Noted time point: persistent/refractory GD, antithyroid drugs over 5 years with positive TRAb. From PBMCs, RNA was extracted and then used to make the TCR library. With iRepertoire HTBI primers and Arm-PCR of CDR3 regions, TCR beta libraries were built. TCRdb reprocessed the multiplex PCR reads with MiXCR, giving one entry per CDR3 protein. The table has 350,000 to 450,000 distinct CDR3 sequences, roughly 21% seen once. The material was peripheral blood mononuclear cells (PBMCs), obtained when the disease was refractory, from a patient treated with antithyroid drugs. These receptor sequences come from a female donor with Graves disease.

V gene TRBV6-5 combines with J gene TRBJ2-4; the D gene is possibly TRBD2 (5 bases). Trimming pared 0 bases from V and 8 bases from J, leaving 14 bases between. The CDR3 has 15 amino acids. Germline assignment: CDR1 MNHEY and CDR2 SVGAGI. In DNA, the CDR3 is TGTGCCAGCAGTTACTCGGTGTCGGGATTAGACATTCAGTACTTC. It is translated as CASSYSVSGLDIQYF.

This clonotype was recorded many times. V and J are TRBV2 and TRBJ2-5; the D is unclear. The CDR3 spans 14 residues. Per the germline V gene, CDR1 is SNHLY and CDR2 is FYNNEI. With 1 base removed from V and 5 bases from J, the gap between germline ends came to 11 bases. CDR3 nucleotides: TGTGCCAGCAGTGAAGAGGTGGTCGGGGAGACCCAGTACTTC. Its translation: CASSEEVVGETQYF.

This clonotype was found many times. V and J are TRBV28 and TRBJ2-7; D call uncertain. The CDR3 extends over 14 amino acids. V lost 6 bases and J lost 3, with 15 bases in between. The germline V gene encodes CDR1 MDHEN and CDR2 SYDVKM. The DNA of the CDR3 is TGTGCCAGCAGCACCCCCCGCAGGATCTACGAGCAGTACTTC. It yields the protein CASSTPRRIYEQYF.

This clonotype was found many times. The chain is built from TRBV5-6 and TRBJ1-4; D perhaps matches TRBD1 (5 bases). V was shortened by 0 bases and J by 0 bases, with 15 bases between the two germline ends. Per the germline V gene, CDR1 is SGHDT and CDR2 is YYEEEE. There are 18 residues in the CDR3. The CDR3, as DNA: TGTGCCAGCAGCTTGGTAGGGGCAGGATTATCAACTAATGAAAAACTGTTTTTT. The encoded protein is CASSLVGAGLSTNEKLFF.

In the case of this clonotype: A much larger clonotype is one base distant, so this may be a read error. The rearrangement uses TRBV6-2 or TRBV6-3 and TRBJ2-7, with D possibly TRBD2 on 5 matching bases. The germline gives CDR1 MNHEY, CDR2 SVGEGT. The CDR3 length is 15 residues. V dropped 5 bases and J dropped 3 bases, with 17 bases sitting between them. As DNA, the CDR3 is TGTGCCAGCAGTGACTTCGCCGAGGGTCACTACGAGCAGTACTTC. This sequence encodes CASSDFAEGHYEQYF.

This clonotype has at least ten counts. The V and J genes are TRBV19 and TRBJ2-5, with 8 nucleotides matching TRBD2. The CDR3 runs 15 residues. V dropped 7 bases and J dropped 5; count of bases not matched to a gene: 12. Germline CDR1 LNHDA, CDR2 SQIVND (reference sequence). The CDR3 protein is CASTISGAKEETQYF. CDR3 DNA sequence: TGTGCCAGTACCATTAGCGGGGCGAAGGAGGAGACCCAGTACTTC.

This clonotype was seen many times. The V call is TRBV19, the J call TRBJ1-5; D remains unclear. V shed 6 bases and J shed 5 bases, with 11 bases lying between them. The CDR3 has 13 residues. Germline values: CDR1 LNHDA, CDR2 SQIVND (reference sequence). The CDR3 region is CASRADGHQPQHF. CDR3 coding DNA: TGTGCCAGTAGGGCGGATGGGCATCAGCCCCAGCATTTT.

This chain joins TRBV7-9 and TRBJ1-1; D is unresolved. From germline, CDR1 is SEHNR and CDR2 FQNEAQ (reference sequence). The CDR3 contains 15 residues. V was clipped by 7 bases and J by 0 bases, with 15 bases between them. CDR3 sequence reads: CASTPPRALNTEAFF. Written as DNA, the CDR3 is TGTGCCAGCACCCCTCCCCGGGCCTTGAACACTGAAGCTTTCTTT.

This clonotype was seen at least ten times. The chain is built from TRBV20-1 and TRBJ2-5, with 7 bases that match TRBD2. Germline V CDR1 and CDR2: DFQATT, SNEGSKA (reference sequence). V lost 0 bases and J lost 3; bases outside the gene matches: 4. This CDR3 comprises 14 residues. In nucleotides, the CDR3 is TGCAGTGCTAGAGAGCCTAGCGGAGAAGAGACCCAGTACTTC. Translating it yields CSAREPSGEETQYF.

The CDR3 here is CASSETPAHEQFF. In DNA form, the CDR3 reads TGCGCCAGCAGTGAAACTCCGGCTCATGAGCAGTTCTTC. The chain links TRBV10-1 to TRBJ2-1; D call uncertain. Germline lookup yields CDR1 WNHNN and CDR2 SYGVQD (reference sequence). The V end lost 3 bases, the J end lost 8 bases, and 11 bases lay between the germline ends. This CDR3 is 13 amino acids long.

The chain joins TRBV19 to TRBJ1-1, with D uncertain. From germline, CDR1 is LNHDA and CDR2 SQIVND (reference sequence). Between the trimmed V and J ends, which lost 7 bases and 0 bases, there was a span of 9 bases. The CDR3 covers 13 residues. CDR3 nucleotide sequence: TGTGCCAGTACCTATACAGTGAACACTGAAGCTTTCTTT. This translates into CASTYTVNTEAFF.

This clonotype was seen only a few times. The chain links TRBV20-1 to TRBJ2-7, with TRBD2 as a possible D gene (7 bases). Trimming shortened V by 6 bases and J by 4 bases, and 16 bases separated the two germline ends. This CDR3 region has 13 residues. Germline CDR1 and CDR2: DFQATT and SNEGSKA (reference sequence). The CDR3 region has the DNA TGCAGTGCCCCTAGGGGGGGGGCTTACGAGCAGTACTTC. As protein: CSAPRGGAYEQYF.

This sequence joins TRBV12-3 or TRBV12-4 and TRBJ1-3, with TRBD1 as a possible D gene (5 bases). Trimming cost V 4 bases and J 4 bases, with 14 bases left between them. CDR3 length: 15 residues. The CDR3 region has the DNA TGTGCCAGCAGTTCCATCGGGGCTGGGGGAAACACCATATATTTT. Its translation is CASSSIGAGGNTIYF.

This clonotype was recorded a few times. The gene calls are TRBV18 and TRBJ2-5; the D gene is possibly TRBD1 (5 bases). The ends were cut back, 2 bases at V and 2 bases at J, with 9 bases in the middle. Germline-derived CDR1 and CDR2 are KGHSH and LQKENI. The CDR3 is 14 amino acids. Here the CDR3 reads CASSPRQIQETQYF. The CDR3 region has the DNA TGTGCCAGCTCACCAAGACAGATTCAAGAGACCCAGTACTTC.

The V call is TRBV28, the J call TRBJ2-1; 11 positions match TRBD2. Trimming took 6 bases from V and 3 from J; bases not matched to a gene: 7. The CDR3 covers 16 residues. Germline assignment: CDR1 MDHEN and CDR2 SYDVKM. CDR3 sequence (DNA): TGTGCCAGCAGCCCCCTAGCGGGAGGACACTACAATGAGCAGTTCTTC. Amino acids: CASSPLAGGHYNEQFF.

This clonotype was found many times. The J gene is TRBJ2-5, the V gene TRBV3-1; 8 nucleotides match TRBD1. The CDR3 length is 15 residues. Germline CDR1 LGHDT, CDR2 YNNKEL (reference sequence). The J segment lost 1 base and the V segment lost 2 bases, leaving 3 bases of the junction unmatched. Here the CDR3 reads CASSQRGTGQETQYF. The CDR3 DNA sequence: TGTGCCAGCAGCCAACGTGGGACAGGCCAAGAGACCCAGTACTTC.

The gene calls are TRBV6-1 and TRBJ1-2, with TRBD1 as a possible D gene (6 bases). The germline V gene encodes CDR1 MNHNS and CDR2 SASEGT. The CDR3 length is 14 residues. Trimming shortened V by 0 bases and J by 8 bases, and 13 bases separated the two germline ends. CDR3 DNA: TGTGCCAGCAGTGAAGCGCGAGGGGGGCTGGGCTACACCTTC. Residues: CASSEARGGLGYTF.

Remarks on this clonotype: This may stem from a read error, because a much larger clone lies one nucleotide away. The gene calls are TRBV6-1 and TRBJ1-5; 12 positions match TRBD1. Germline values: CDR1 MNHNS, CDR2 SASEGT. The CDR3 runs 15 residues. CDR3 sequence reads: CAGSRDRGLYQPQHF. The CDR3, as DNA: TGTGCCGGCAGTAGGGACAGGGGGCTTTATCAGCCCCAGCATTTT.

In this sample, this clonotype turned up many times. The rearrangement joins TRBV19 to TRBJ1-5, with D unclear. Trimming took off 6 bases at V and 0 bases at J, with 12 bases between the two ends. CDR1 is LNHDA and CDR2 is SQIVND in the germline V gene (reference sequence). CDR3 size: 15 residues. The CDR3 region has the DNA TGTGCCAGTAGGACCTCAGCGACTAGCAATCAGCCCCAGCATTTT. Translating it yields CASRTSATSNQPQHF.

The sample holds many counts of this clonotype. This sequence joins TRBV7-9 and TRBJ1-1; D is uncertain. CDR3 size: 14 residues. Germline V gene lookup returns CDR1 SEHNR and CDR2 FQNEAQ (reference sequence). V gave up 1 base and J gave up 1 base, with 7 bases separating them. Here the CDR3 reads CASSLVGGNTEAFF. The CDR3 DNA reads TGTGCCAGCAGCTTAGTCGGAGGGAACACTGAAGCTTTCTTT.

V gene TRBV19 combines with J gene TRBJ2-5; D not certain. Germline V CDR1 and CDR2: LNHDA, SQIVND (reference sequence). V lost 4 bases and J lost 5, with 11 bases in between. This CDR3 spans 13 amino acids. CDR3 DNA sequence: TGTGCCAGTAGTACCCGGTTGGGCGAGACCCAGTACTTC. Amino acid sequence: CASSTRLGETQYF.

The chain employs TRBV2 and TRBJ1-5, with D possibly being TRBD1 (6 bases). Deletions cut 10 bases from V and 6 bases from J, with 13 bases between. Germline V gene lookup returns CDR1 SNHLY and CDR2 FYNNEI. The CDR3 sequence is 12 residues long. The CDR3 is CATGEKGQPQHF. CDR3 DNA sequence: TGTGCCACAGGGGAAAAGGGTCAGCCCCAGCATTTT. Full variable domain (remainder filled in from reference TRBV2 and TRBJ1-5): EPEVTQTPSHQVTQMGQEVILRCVPISNHLYFYWYRQILGQKVEFLVSFYNNEISEKSEIFDDQFSVERPDGSNFTLKIRSTKLEDSAMYFCATGEKGQPQHFGDGTRLSIL.

J is TRBJ2-5 and V is TRBV14; the D gene could be TRBD1 or TRBD2 (6 bases each). Between the trimmed V and J ends, which lost 4 bases and 5 bases, there was a span of 17 bases. The germline CDR1 and CDR2 sequences are SGHDN and FVKESK. The CDR3 has 15 residues. The CDR3 coding sequence is TGTGCCAGCAGCCCCCTCGGGGGCCAGCATGAGACCCAGTACTTC. This codes for CASSPLGGQHETQYF. Supplemented by reference TRBV14 and TRBJ2-5, the full variable domain reads EAGVTQFPSHSVIEKGQTVTLRCDPISGHDNLYWYRRVMGKEIKFLLHFVKESKQDESGMPNNRFLAERTGGTYSTLKVQPAELEDSGVYFCASSPLGGQHETQYFGPGTRLLVL.

In the case of this clonotype: This may be a read error, as it is one base from a much larger clone. The chain couples TRBV2 to TRBJ2-4; D may be TRBD1 (5 bases). The DNA end favors TRBJ2-5, so the J call may be wrong. The CDR3 runs 15 residues. Germline-derived CDR1 and CDR2 are SNHLY and FYNNEI. CDR3 protein: CAGKQGVGVPETQYF. Here the CDR3 DNA reads TGTGCCGGCAAACAAGGTGTAGGGGTCCCCGAGACCCAGTACTTC.